The entry below gives a single TCR beta chain sequence along with its context. Germline CDR1 reads SGDLS; CDR2 reads YYNGEE. The length of the CDR3 is 14 residues. J gave up 3 bases and V 0 bases, and 3 bases lay outside the gene matches. Authors' analysis steps: From reference gene primer amplification, estimates of nucleated cell counts were derived. The table came from immunoSEQ multiplex PCR; TCRdb's copy has only in-frame clones and leaves some out. D and trimming come from the DNA, and the V and J calls and clone size come from that table. The sample lists hundreds of thousands of clones; 80% to 90% were seen once. This specimen belongs to a study of blood T cell repertoires in COVID-19. The participants were between roughly 18 and 100 years old and came from 24 US areas. Assignments of participants to cohorts depended upon their own reported clinical history. Within the 2 weeks before study entry, each person in the exposed group met a COVID-19 case.

The chain employs TRBV9 and TRBJ2-7; 7 nucleotides agree with TRBD1. This TCR came from a young woman who had been exposed to COVID-19. Sequenced: PBMCs or T cells enriched from blood (not recorded which). The CDR3 spells CASSVGQGYYEQYF. In nucleotides, the CDR3 is TGTGCCAGCAGCGTAGGACAGGGTTACTACGAGCAGTACTTC.